A selection of T cell receptor beta chains follows, all from one sample in a study of metastatic and nonmetastatic thyroid tumors. With MiXCR, TCRdb called clones anew from the PCR reads. In the table there are about 35,000 clones, about a sixth of which are singletons. The sequenced sample consisted of blood. The receptors here all came from a male donor with papillary thyroid cancer or a benign thyroid nodule (not recorded which). Some clones in this sample may be carry-over from other donors' samples. The CDR3 runs from the conserved cysteine through the conserved F or W. The D gene is left open where the match is weak. The size of a clone is reported for some rows only, either as once, few or many, or as a class for expanded clones.

j_gene: TRBJ2-1; d_gene: TRBD2; abundance: -; v_gene: TRBV11-3; CDR3aa: CASSSRTSGRALLGEQFF; CDR3nt: TGTGCCAGCAGCTCGAGGACTAGCGGGAGGGCACTTCTGGGTGAGCAGTTCTTC
j_gene: TRBJ2-7; d_gene: TRBD1; abundance: many; v_gene: TRBV29-1; CDR3aa: CSVEGQGAYEQYF; CDR3nt: TGCAGCGTGGAGGGACAGGGGGCTTACGAGCAGTACTTC
j_gene: TRBJ2-3; d_gene: -; abundance: -; v_gene: TRBV20-1; CDR3aa: CSARPIATRPLIDTQYF; CDR3nt: TGCAGTGCTAGGCCCATCGCGACTAGACCCCTCATAGATACGCAGTATTTT
j_gene: TRBJ1-1; d_gene: -; abundance: many; v_gene: TRBV27; CDR3aa: CASRQGTLNTEAFF; CDR3nt: TGTGCCAGCCGTCAGGGGACCTTGAACACTGAAGCTTTCTTT
j_gene: TRBJ2-2; d_gene: -; abundance: -; v_gene: TRBV2; CDR3aa: CASSLDTGELFF; CDR3nt: TGTGCCAGCAGCTTAGACACCGGGGAGCTGTTTTTT
j_gene: TRBJ2-6; d_gene: TRBD2; abundance: many; v_gene: TRBV10-3; CDR3aa: CAISETLLAGGPAGANVLTF; CDR3nt: TGTGCCATCAGTGAGACGTTGCTAGCGGGAGGGCCCGCTGGGGCCAACGTCCTGACTTTC
j_gene: TRBJ1-2; d_gene: -; abundance: many; v_gene: TRBV5-1; CDR3aa: CASSFDSYGYTF; CDR3nt: TGCGCCAGCAGCTTCGACAGCTATGGCTACACCTTC
j_gene: TRBJ2-1; d_gene: TRBD2; abundance: -; v_gene: TRBV12-3/TRBV12-4; CDR3aa: CASSSSLAVYNEQFF; CDR3nt: TGTGCCAGCAGTTCGAGTCTAGCGGTGTACAATGAGCAGTTCTTC
j_gene: TRBJ1-1; d_gene: -; abundance: many; v_gene: TRBV12-3/TRBV12-4; CDR3aa: CASSLLLGNEAFF; CDR3nt: TGTGCCAGCAGTTTACTGTTGGGGAATGAAGCTTTCTTT
j_gene: TRBJ2-3; d_gene: -; abundance: -; v_gene: TRBV11-2; CDR3aa: CASSLRSQILRDPDTQYF; CDR3nt: TGTGCCAGCAGCTTGAGGAGTCAGATACTGAGAGACCCAGATACGCAGTATTTT
j_gene: TRBJ2-7; d_gene: TRBD1; abundance: many; v_gene: TRBV18; CDR3aa: CASSPERGRGYEQYF; CDR3nt: TGTGCCAGCTCACCAGAAAGGGGGCGAGGCTACGAGCAGTACTTC
j_gene: TRBJ2-3; d_gene: -; abundance: many; v_gene: TRBV18; CDR3aa: CASPWPDTQYF; CDR3nt: TGTGCCAGCCCGTGGCCAGATACGCAGTATTTT
j_gene: TRBJ2-5; d_gene: TRBD2; abundance: -; v_gene: TRBV19; CDR3aa: CASSGGTSGNQETQYF; CDR3nt: TGTGCCAGTAGTGGTGGGACTAGCGGGAACCAAGAGACCCAGTACTTC
j_gene: TRBJ2-3; d_gene: -; abundance: many; v_gene: TRBV6-1; CDR3aa: CASSEVRASKGLGTQYF; CDR3nt: TGTGCCAGCAGTGAAGTTCGCGCTAGCAAGGGATTGGGTACGCAGTATTTT
j_gene: TRBJ1-1; d_gene: -; abundance: many; v_gene: TRBV28; CDR3aa: CASSYIPLRARGTEAFF; CDR3nt: TGTGCCAGCAGTTATATACCGCTCAGGGCGCGGGGCACTGAAGCTTTCTTT
j_gene: TRBJ2-7; d_gene: TRBD2; abundance: many; v_gene: TRBV9; CDR3aa: CASSVGTSGRLYEQYF; CDR3nt: TGTGCCAGCAGCGTAGGGACTAGCGGGAGACTTTACGAGCAGTACTTC
j_gene: TRBJ2-1; d_gene: TRBD2; abundance: many; v_gene: TRBV3-1; CDR3aa: CASSQVGLAGGNEQFF; CDR3nt: TGTGCCAGCAGCCAAGTAGGACTAGCGGGAGGGAATGAGCAGTTCTTC
j_gene: TRBJ1-3; d_gene: -; abundance: -; v_gene: TRBV7-9; CDR3aa: CASSLEGTLNTIYF; CDR3nt: TGTGCCAGCAGCTTAGAGGGCACTCTGAACACCATATATTTT
j_gene: TRBJ1-1; d_gene: -; abundance: -; v_gene: TRBV30; CDR3aa: CACQRMNTEAFF; CDR3nt: TGTGCCTGCCAACGAATGAACACTGAAGCTTTCTTT
j_gene: TRBJ2-1; d_gene: -; abundance: -; v_gene: TRBV11-2; CDR3aa: CASLVVAGGNEQFF; CDR3nt: TGTGCCAGCTTGGTCGTAGCTGGGGGGAATGAGCAGTTCTTC
j_gene: TRBJ2-3; d_gene: -; abundance: many; v_gene: TRBV9; CDR3aa: CASSVRVAADTQYF; CDR3nt: TGTGCCAGCAGCGTAAGGGTAGCCGCAGATACGCAGTATTTT
j_gene: TRBJ1-2; d_gene: TRBD1; abundance: -; v_gene: TRBV6-1; CDR3aa: CASSGEQGSCHGYTF; CDR3nt: TGTGCCAGCAGTGGAGAACAGGGGTCCTGCCATGGCTACACCTTC
j_gene: TRBJ2-1; d_gene: TRBD2; abundance: once; v_gene: TRBV6-2/TRBV6-3; CDR3aa: CASSPKVGTSGRYHNDQFF; CDR3nt: TGTGCCAGCAGTCCAAAGGTGGGGACTAGCGGGAGATACCACAATGATCAGTTCTTC
j_gene: TRBJ1-4; d_gene: -; abundance: many; v_gene: TRBV4-1; CDR3aa: CASSQDPDIDEKLFF; CDR3nt: TGCGCCAGCAGCCAAGATCCAGACATTGATGAAAAACTGTTTTTT
j_gene: TRBJ2-1; d_gene: -; abundance: few; v_gene: TRBV6-1; CDR3aa: CASNCQNNEHFF; CDR3nt: TGTGCCAGCAACTGCCAGAACAATGAGCATTTCTTC
j_gene: TRBJ2-1; d_gene: TRBD2; abundance: few; v_gene: TRBV9; CDR3aa: CASSVSTSGSHEQFF; CDR3nt: TGTGCCAGCAGCGTATCAACCAGCGGGAGCCATGAGCAGTTCTTC
j_gene: TRBJ2-1; d_gene: TRBD1; abundance: few; v_gene: TRBV5-1; CDR3aa: CASSFVVGQYNEQFF; CDR3nt: TGCGCCAGCAGCTTCGTGGTGGGACAGTACAATGAGCAGTTCTTC
j_gene: TRBJ2-5; d_gene: TRBD2; abundance: -; v_gene: TRBV4-1; CDR3aa: CASSQDAGMRAGGGETQYF; CDR3nt: TGCGCCAGCAGCCAAGATGCGGGAATGCGAGCGGGAGGAGGAGAGACCCAGTACTTC
j_gene: TRBJ2-1; d_gene: -; abundance: -; v_gene: TRBV5-1; CDR3aa: CASSRYSGYEQFF; CDR3nt: TGCGCCAGCAGCCGGTACAGTGGCTATGAGCAGTTCTTC
j_gene: TRBJ1-5; d_gene: -; abundance: many; v_gene: TRBV6-4; CDR3aa: CASSGDPNQPQHF; CDR3nt: TGTGCCAGCAGTGGGGACCCAAATCAGCCCCAGCATTTT